The present entry profiles one T cell receptor (beta chain) with its context. Its antigen is not known. Each sample used at least 6.5 million PBMCs. The data were obtained in a study of blood T cells in healthy people across ages. With 5 bases removed from V and 8 bases from J, the gap between germline ends came to 10 bases. CDR3 length: 13 residues. Germline lookup yields CDR1 SEHNR and CDR2 FQNEAQ (reference sequence). Overall study results and limits: No conclusive comparison of naive versus antigen-experienced cells was possible with unsorted PBMCs. Donors of long life had a larger count of naive CD4+ cells and greater diversity than aged donors.

Alongside a J-beta primer mix, a sample-barcoded 5' primer served in a second PCR lasting roughly 6 to 11 cycles. Every sample produced at least 3 million CDR3-containing paired-end reads. TCRdb called the 5' RACE reads again in MiXCR, with one record for every CDR3 protein. The data contain 550,000 to 750,000 distinct CDR3 sequences, under 25% of them seen just once; the ten biggest clones take up roughly 3.4%. This TCR was recovered from a man aged 65 to 79 in good health. The genes are TRBV7-9 and TRBJ1-6, with D uncertain. The specimen was blood. The CDR3 sequence is CASSLGRDSPLHF. The CDR3, as DNA: TGTGCCAGCAGCCTAGGTCGAGATTCACCCCTCCACTTT.